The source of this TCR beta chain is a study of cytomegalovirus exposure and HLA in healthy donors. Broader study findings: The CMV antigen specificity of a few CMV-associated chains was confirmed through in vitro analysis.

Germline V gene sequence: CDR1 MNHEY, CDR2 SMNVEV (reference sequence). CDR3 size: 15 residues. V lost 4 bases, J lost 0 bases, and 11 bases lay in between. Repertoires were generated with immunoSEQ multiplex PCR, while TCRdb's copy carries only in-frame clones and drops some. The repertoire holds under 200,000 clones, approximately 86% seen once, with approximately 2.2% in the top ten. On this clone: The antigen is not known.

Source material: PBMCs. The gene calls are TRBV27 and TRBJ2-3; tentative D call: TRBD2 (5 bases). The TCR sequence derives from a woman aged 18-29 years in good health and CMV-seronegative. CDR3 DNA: TGTGCCAGCAGTTATGATGCGGGCAGCACAGATACGCAGTATTTT. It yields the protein CASSYDAGSTDTQYF.